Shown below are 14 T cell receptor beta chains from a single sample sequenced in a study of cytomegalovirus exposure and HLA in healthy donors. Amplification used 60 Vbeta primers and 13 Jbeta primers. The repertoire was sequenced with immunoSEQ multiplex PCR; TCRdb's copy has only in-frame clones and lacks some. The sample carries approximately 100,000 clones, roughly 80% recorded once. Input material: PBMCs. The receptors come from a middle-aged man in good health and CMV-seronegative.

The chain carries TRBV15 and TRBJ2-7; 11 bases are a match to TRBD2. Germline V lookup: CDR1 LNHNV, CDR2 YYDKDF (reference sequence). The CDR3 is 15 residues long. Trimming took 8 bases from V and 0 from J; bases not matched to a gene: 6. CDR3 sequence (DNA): TGTGCCACCCCAAGACTAGCGGGGAGCTCCTACGAGCAGTACGTC. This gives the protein CATPRLAGSSYEQYV.

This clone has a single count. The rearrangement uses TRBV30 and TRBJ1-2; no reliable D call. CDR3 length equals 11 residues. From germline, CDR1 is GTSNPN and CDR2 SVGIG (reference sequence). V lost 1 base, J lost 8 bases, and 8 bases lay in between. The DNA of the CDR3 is TGTGCCTGGAGTGCCTCAGTCGGCTACACCTTC. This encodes CAWSASVGYTF.

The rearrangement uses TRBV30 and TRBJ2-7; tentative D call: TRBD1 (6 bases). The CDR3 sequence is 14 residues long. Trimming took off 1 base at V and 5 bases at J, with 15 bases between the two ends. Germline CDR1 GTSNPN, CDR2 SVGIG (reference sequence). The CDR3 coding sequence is TGTGCCTGGAGTGATTATAGGACAGTCCACGAGCAGTACTTC. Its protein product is CAWSDYRTVHEQYF.

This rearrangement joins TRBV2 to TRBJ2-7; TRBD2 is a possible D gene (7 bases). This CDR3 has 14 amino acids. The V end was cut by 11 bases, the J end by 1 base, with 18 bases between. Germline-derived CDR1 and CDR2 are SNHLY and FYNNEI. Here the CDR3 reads CAVPPGGASYEQYF. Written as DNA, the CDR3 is TGTGCCGTCCCTCCTGGGGGGGCGTCCTACGAGCAGTACTTC.

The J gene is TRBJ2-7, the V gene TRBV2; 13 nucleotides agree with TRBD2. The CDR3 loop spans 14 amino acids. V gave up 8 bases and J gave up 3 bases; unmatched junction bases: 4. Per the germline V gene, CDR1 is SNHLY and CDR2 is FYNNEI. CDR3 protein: CASGRLAGGYEQYF. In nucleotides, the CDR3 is TGTGCCAGCGGAAGACTAGCGGGGGGCTACGAGCAGTACTTC.

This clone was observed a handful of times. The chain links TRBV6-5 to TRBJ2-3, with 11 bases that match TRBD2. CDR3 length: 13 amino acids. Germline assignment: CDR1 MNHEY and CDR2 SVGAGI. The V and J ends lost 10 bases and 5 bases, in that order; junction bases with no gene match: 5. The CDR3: CATVSGGGDTQYF. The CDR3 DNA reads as TGTGCCACCGTTAGCGGGGGGGGAGATACGCAGTATTTT.

The CDR3 region is CASNSHWDRGYEQYV. The CDR3 DNA sequence: TGCGCCAGCAACTCACATTGGGACAGGGGGTACGAGCAGTACGTC. The V gene is TRBV10-1, the J gene TRBJ2-7; 11 nucleotides line up with TRBD1. CDR1 WNHNN and CDR2 SYGVQD come from the germline V gene (reference sequence). J gave up 4 bases and V 7 bases, and 9 bases lay outside the gene matches. The CDR3 consists of 15 residues.

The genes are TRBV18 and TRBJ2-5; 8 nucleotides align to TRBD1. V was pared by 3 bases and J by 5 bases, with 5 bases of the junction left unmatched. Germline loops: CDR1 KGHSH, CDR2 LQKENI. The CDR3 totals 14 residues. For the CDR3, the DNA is TGTGCCAGCTCACCGGGCAGGGGGCACGAGACCCAGTACTTC. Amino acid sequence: CASSPGRGHETQYF.

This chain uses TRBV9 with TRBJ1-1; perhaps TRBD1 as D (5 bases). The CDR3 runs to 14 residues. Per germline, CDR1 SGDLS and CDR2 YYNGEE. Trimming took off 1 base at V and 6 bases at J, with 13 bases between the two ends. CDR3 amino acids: CASSVSSQGSEAFF. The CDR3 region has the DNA TGTGCCAGCAGCGTAAGTAGCCAGGGATCTGAAGCTTTCTTT.

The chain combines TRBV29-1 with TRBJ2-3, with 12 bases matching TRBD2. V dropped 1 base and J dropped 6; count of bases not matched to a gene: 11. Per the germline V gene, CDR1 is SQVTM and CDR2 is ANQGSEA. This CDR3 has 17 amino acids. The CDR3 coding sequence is TGCAGCGTTGAAGTAGCGACTAGCGGGGGACAGCGGGATACGCAGTATTTT. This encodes CSVEVATSGGQRDTQYF.

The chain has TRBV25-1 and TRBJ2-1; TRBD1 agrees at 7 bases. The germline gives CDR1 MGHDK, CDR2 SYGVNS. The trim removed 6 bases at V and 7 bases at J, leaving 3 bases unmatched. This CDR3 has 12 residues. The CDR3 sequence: CASSGTENEQFF. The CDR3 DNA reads TGTGCCAGCAGCGGGACAGAGAATGAGCAGTTCTTC.

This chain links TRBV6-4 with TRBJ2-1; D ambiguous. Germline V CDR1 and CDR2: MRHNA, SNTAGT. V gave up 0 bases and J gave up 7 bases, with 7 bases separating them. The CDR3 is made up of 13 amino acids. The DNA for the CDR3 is TGTGCCAGCAGTGACTCTCCTACTAATGAGCAGTTCTTC. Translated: CASSDSPTNEQFF.

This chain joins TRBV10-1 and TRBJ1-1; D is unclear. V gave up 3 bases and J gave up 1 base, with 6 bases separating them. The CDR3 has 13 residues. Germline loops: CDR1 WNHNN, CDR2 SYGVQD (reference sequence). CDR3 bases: TGCGCCAGCAGTGACCCGAGGAACACTGAAGCTTTCTTT. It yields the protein CASSDPRNTEAFF.

Written as DNA, the CDR3 is TGTGCCAGCAGTTTAGAAGCAGGGTTCACTGAAGCTTTCTTT. Its translation is CASSLEAGFTEAFF. This chain uses TRBV27 with TRBJ1-1; D may be TRBD1 (5 bases). Germline assignment: CDR1 MNHEY and CDR2 SMNVEV (reference sequence). The CDR3 consists of 14 residues. Between the trimmed V and J ends, which lost 2 bases and 4 bases, there was a span of 11 bases.